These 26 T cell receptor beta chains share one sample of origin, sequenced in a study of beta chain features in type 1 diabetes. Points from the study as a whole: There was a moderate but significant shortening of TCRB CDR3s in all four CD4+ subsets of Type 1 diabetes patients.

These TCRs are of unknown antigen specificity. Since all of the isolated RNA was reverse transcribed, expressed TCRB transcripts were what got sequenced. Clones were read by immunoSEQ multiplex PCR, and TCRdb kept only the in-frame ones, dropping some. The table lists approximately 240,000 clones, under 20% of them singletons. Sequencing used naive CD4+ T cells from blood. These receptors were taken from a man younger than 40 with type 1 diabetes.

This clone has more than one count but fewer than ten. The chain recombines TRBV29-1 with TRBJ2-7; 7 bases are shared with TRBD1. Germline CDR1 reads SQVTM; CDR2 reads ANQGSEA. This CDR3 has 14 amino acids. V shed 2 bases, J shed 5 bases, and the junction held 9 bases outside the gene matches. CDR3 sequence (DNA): TGCAGCGTTGAACGGACAGGTGGTTCGGACGAGCAGTACTTC. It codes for CSVERTGGSDEQYF.

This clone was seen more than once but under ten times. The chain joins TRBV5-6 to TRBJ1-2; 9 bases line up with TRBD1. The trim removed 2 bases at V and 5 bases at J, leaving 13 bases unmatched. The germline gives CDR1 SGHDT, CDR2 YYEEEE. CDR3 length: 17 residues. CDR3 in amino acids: CASSFLFGTGNSYGYTF. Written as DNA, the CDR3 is TGTGCCAGCAGCTTTCTGTTCGGGACAGGGAATTCTTATGGCTACACCTTC.

The CDR3 DNA is TGTGCCAGCGGGGACAGGGGGAAGACCCAGTACTTC. Protein: CASGDRGKTQYF. The chain uses TRBV2 and TRBJ2-5, with 11 bases that match TRBD1. The germline V gene has CDR1 SNHLY and CDR2 FYNNEI. J was trimmed by 6 bases and V by 8 bases; bases with no gene match: 2. CDR3 length: 12 amino acids. The full variable domain, rest sourced from reference TRBV2 and TRBJ2-5, is EPEVTQTPSHQVTQMGQEVILRCVPISNHLYFYWYRQILGQKVEFLVSFYNNEISEKSEIFDDQFSVERPDGSNFTLKIRSTKLEDSAMYFCASGDRGKTQYFGPGTRLLVL.

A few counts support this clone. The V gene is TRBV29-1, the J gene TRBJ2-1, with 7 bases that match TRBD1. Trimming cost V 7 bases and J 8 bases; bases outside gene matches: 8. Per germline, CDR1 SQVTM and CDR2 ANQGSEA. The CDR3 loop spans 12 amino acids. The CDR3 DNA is TGCAGCGCCGGGGACAGAGGGGATGAGCAGTTCTTC. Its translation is CSAGDRGDEQFF.

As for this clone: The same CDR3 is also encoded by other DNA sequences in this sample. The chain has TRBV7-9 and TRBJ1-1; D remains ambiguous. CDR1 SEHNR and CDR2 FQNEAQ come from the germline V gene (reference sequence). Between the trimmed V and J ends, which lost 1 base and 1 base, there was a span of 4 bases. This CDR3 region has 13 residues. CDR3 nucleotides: TGTGCCAGCAGCTTAGGACAGAACACTGAAGCTTTCTTT. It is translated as CASSLGQNTEAFF. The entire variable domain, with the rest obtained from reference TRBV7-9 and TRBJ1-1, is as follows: DTGVSQNPRHKITKRGQNVTFRCDPISEHNRLYWYRQTLGQGPEFLTYFQNEAQLEKSRLLSDRFSAERPKGSFSTLEIQRTEQGDSAMYLCASSLGQNTEAFFGQGTRLTVV.

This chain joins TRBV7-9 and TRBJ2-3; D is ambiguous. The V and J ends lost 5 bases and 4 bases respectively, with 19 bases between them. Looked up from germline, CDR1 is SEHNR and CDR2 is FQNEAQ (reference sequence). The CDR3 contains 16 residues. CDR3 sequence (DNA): TGTGCCAGCAGCCCGGCCGGGCACCTTGGAGCAGATACGCAGTATTTT. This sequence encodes CASSPAGHLGADTQYF.

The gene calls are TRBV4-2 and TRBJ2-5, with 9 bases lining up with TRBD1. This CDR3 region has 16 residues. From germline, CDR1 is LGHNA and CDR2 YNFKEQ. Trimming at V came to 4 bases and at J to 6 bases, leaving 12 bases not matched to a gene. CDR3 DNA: TGTGCCAGCAGCCCGTCCGGGACAGGGTGGGTGAAGACCCAGTACTTC. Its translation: CASSPSGTGWVKTQYF.

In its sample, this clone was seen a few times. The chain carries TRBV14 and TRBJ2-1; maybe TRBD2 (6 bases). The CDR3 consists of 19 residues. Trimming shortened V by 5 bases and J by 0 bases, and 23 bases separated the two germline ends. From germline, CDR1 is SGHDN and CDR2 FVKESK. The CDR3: CASSTTGYLGRGSYNEQFF. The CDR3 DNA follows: TGTGCCAGCAGCACTACGGGTTACCTGGGGCGGGGCTCCTACAATGAGCAGTTCTTC.

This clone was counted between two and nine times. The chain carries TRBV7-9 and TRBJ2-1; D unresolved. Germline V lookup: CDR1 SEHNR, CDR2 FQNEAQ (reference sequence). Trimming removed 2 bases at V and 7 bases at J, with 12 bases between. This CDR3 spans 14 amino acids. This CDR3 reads CASSLSDPWNEQFF. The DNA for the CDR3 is TGTGCCAGCAGCTTATCTGACCCGTGGAATGAGCAGTTCTTC. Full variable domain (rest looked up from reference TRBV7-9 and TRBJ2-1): DTGVSQNPRHKITKRGQNVTFRCDPISEHNRLYWYRQTLGQGPEFLTYFQNEAQLEKSRLLSDRFSAERPKGSFSTLEIQRTEQGDSAMYLCASSLSDPWNEQFFGPGTRLTVL.

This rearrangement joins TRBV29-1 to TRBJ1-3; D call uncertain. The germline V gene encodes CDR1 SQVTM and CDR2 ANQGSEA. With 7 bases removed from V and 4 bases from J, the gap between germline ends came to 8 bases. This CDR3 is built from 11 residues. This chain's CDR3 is CSGAGGNTIYF. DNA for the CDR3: TGCAGCGGGGCGGGCGGAAACACCATATATTTT.

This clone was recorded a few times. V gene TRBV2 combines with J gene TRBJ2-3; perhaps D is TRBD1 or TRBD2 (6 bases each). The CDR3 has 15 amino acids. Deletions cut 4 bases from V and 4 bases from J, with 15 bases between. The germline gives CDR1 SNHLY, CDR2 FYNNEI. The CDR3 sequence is CASSALGGAADTQYF. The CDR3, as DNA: TGTGCCAGCAGTGCCCTGGGGGGCGCCGCAGATACGCAGTATTTT.

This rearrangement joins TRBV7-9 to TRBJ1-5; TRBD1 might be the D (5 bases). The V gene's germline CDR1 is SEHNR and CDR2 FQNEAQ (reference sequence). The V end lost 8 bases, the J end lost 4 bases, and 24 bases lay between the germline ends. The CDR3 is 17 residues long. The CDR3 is CASAQTQGFTGNQPQHF. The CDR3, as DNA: TGTGCCAGCGCACAAACTCAGGGCTTTACGGGAAATCAGCCCCAGCATTTT. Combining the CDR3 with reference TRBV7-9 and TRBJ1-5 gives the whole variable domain DTGVSQNPRHKITKRGQNVTFRCDPISEHNRLYWYRQTLGQGPEFLTYFQNEAQLEKSRLLSDRFSAERPKGSFSTLEIQRTEQGDSAMYLCASAQTQGFTGNQPQHFGDGTRLSIL.

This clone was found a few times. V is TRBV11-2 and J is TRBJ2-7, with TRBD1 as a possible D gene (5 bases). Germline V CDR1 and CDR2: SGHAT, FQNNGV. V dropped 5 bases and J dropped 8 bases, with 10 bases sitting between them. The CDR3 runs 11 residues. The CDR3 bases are TGTGCCAGCAGCGCCAGGGCTAAGCAGTACTTC. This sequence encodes CASSARAKQYF.

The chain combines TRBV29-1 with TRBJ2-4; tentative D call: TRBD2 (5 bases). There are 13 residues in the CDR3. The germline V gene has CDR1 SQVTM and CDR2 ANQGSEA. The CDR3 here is CGAGRTIKNIQYF. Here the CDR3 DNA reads TGCGGCGCGGGCCGAACAATCAAAAACATTCAGTACTTC.

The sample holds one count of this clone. The CDR3 DNA is TGTGCCAGCAGCTTAGCGGTAAGCTCCTACGAGCAGTACTTC. It translates to CASSLAVSSYEQYF. The V gene is TRBV7-8, the J gene TRBJ2-7; D not resolved. The V end was cut by 0 bases, the J end by 0 bases, with 6 bases between. The CDR3 is made up of 14 amino acids. CDR1 and CDR2 from the germline V gene are SGHVS and FQNEAQ.

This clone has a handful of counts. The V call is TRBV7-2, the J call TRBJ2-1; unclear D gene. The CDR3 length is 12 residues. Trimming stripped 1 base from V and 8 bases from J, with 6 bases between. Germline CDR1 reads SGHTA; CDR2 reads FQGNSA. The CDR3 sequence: CASSLEIDEQFF. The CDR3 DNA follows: TGTGCCAGCAGCTTAGAAATTGATGAGCAGTTCTTC.

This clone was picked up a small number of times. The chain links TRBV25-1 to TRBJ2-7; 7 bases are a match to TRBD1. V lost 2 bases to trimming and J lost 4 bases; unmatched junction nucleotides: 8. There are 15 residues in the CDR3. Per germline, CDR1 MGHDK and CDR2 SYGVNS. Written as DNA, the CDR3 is TGTGCCAGCAGTGAAGGGAACAGGGGCGGGTACGAGCAGTACTTC. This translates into CASSEGNRGGYEQYF.

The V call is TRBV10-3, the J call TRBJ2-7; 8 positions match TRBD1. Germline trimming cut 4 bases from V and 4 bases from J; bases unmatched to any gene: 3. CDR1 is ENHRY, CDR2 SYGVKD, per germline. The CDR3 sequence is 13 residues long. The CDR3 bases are TGTGCCATCAGTGGGCAGGGGGCTTACGAGCAGTACTTC. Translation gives CAISGQGAYEQYF.

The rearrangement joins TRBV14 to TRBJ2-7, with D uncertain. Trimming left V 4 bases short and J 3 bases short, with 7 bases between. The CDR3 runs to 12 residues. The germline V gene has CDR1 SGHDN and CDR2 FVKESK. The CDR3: CASSLTHYEQYF. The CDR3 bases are TGTGCCAGCAGCCTCACCCACTACGAGCAGTACTTC.

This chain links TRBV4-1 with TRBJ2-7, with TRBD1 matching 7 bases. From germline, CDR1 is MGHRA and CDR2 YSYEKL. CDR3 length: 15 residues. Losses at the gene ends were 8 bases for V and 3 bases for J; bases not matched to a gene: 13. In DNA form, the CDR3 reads TGCGCCAGCTCTTTAATGTCGGGACAGATCTACGAGCAGTACTTC. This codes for CASSLMSGQIYEQYF.

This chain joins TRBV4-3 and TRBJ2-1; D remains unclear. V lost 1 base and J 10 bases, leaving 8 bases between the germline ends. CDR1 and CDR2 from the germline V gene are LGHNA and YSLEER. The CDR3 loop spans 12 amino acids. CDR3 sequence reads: CASSQGKEEQFF. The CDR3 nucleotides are TGCGCCAGCAGCCAAGGGAAGGAAGAGCAGTTCTTC.

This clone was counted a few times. The CDR3: CASSLVDSQETQYF. The CDR3 nucleotides are TGCGCCAGCAGCTTGGTAGACAGCCAAGAGACCCAGTACTTC. This chain links TRBV5-1 with TRBJ2-5; D is possibly TRBD1 (5 bases). V lost 0 bases to trimming and J lost 1 base, with 7 bases between them. Germline V gene lookup returns CDR1 SGHRS and CDR2 YFSETQ. CDR3 length: 14 residues.

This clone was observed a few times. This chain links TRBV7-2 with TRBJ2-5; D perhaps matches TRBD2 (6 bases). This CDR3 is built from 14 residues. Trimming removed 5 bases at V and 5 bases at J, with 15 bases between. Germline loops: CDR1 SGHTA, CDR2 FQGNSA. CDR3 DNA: TGTGCCAGCAGCACCGACTGGGGGGACGAGACCCAGTACTTC. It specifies CASSTDWGDETQYF.

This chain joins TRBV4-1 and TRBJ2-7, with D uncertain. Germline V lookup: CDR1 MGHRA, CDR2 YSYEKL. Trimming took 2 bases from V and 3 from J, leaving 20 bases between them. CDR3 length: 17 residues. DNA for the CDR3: TGCGCCAGCAGCCAAATACCCCTCGGTTACAGTTTCTACGAGCAGTACTTC. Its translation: CASSQIPLGYSFYEQYF.

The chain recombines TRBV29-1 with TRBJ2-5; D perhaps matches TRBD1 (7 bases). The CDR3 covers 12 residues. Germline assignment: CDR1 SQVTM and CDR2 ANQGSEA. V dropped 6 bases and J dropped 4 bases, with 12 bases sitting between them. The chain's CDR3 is CSVTGEAETQYF. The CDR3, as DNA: TGCAGCGTCACAGGGGAGGCAGAGACCCAGTACTTC.

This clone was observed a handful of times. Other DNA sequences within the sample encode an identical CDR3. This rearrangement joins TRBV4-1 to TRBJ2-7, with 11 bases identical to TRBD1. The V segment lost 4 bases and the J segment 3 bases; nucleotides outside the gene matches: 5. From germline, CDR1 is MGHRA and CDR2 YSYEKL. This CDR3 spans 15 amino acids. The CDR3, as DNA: TGCGCCAGCAGCCCTGGACAGGGGGCTAGCTACGAGCAGTACTTC. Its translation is CASSPGQGASYEQYF.